The clone carrying this T cell receptor (beta chain) was picked up many times. What it binds is unknown. The data are from a study of T cells in Graves' hyperthyroidism and ophthalmopathy. General study results and limits: Blood also showed most of the thyroid clonotypes that were expanded above 0.001.

Patients aged 18 to 65 had newly diagnosed hyperthyroidism lasting under 2 months. Exclusion of a patient resulted from uncontrolled infection, other autoimmune disease, pregnancy or lactation. Using RNA transcripts as the source, TCR beta CDR3 regions were amplified. First-round RT-PCR targeting the TCR CDR3 was performed with the HTBI primer set. TCRdb redid the calling of the multiplex PCR reads with MiXCR, one entry per CDR3 protein. Of over 700,000 distinct CDR3 sequences listed, about 17% are singletons. The CDR3 covers 13 residues. The V end was cut by 4 bases, the J end by 0 bases, with 6 bases between. Germline CDR1 GTSNPN, CDR2 SVGIG (reference sequence).

The sequencing input was blood. The rearrangement joins TRBV30 to TRBJ1-4, with D uncertain. The receptor was isolated from a woman between 45 and 65 years old with Graves' hyperthyroidism that later progressed to Graves' ophthalmopathy. DNA of the CDR3: TGTGCCTGGAACTTTGCAACTAATGAAAAACTGTTTTTT. It yields the protein CAWNFATNEKLFF.